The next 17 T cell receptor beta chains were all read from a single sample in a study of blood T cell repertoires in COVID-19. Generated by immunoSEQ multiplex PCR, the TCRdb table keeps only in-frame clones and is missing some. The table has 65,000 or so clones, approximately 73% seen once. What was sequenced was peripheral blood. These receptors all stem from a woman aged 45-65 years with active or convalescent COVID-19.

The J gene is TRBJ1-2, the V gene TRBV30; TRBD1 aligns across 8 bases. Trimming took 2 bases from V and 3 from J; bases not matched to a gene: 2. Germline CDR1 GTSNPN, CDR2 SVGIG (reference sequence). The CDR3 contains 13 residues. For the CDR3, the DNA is TGTGCCTGGAGTCGGACAGGGTACTATGGCTACACCTTC. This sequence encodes CAWSRTGYYGYTF.

The CDR3 protein is CASRQTGGTDTQYF. In DNA form, the CDR3 reads TGTGCCAGCAGACAAACAGGGGGCACAGATACGCAGTATTTT. The V call is TRBV6-5, the J call TRBJ2-3, with 7 bases that match TRBD1. Trimming at V came to 6 bases and at J to 1 base, leaving 4 bases not matched to a gene. The CDR3 is made up of 14 amino acids. Germline V gives CDR1 MNHEY, CDR2 SVGAGI.

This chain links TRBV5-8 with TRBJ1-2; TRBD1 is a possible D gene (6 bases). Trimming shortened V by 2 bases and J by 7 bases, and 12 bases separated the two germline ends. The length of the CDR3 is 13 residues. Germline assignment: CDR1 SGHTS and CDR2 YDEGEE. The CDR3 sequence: CASSFGGPGGYTF. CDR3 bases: TGTGCCAGCAGCTTCGGGGGGCCTGGTGGCTACACCTTC.

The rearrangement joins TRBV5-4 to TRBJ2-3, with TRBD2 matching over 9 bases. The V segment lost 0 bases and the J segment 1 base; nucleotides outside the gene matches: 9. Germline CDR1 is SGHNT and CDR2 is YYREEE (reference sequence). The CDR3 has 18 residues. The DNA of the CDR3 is TGTGCCAGCAGCTTGGCGACTAGCGGTCCGGGGGGCACAGATACGCAGTATTTT. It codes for CASSLATSGPGGTDTQYF. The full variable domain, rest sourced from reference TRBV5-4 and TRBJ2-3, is ETGVTQSPTHLIKTRGQQVTLRCSSQSGHNTVSWYQQALGQGPQFIFQYYREEENGRGNFPPRFSGLQFPNYSSELNVNALELDDSALYLCASSLATSGPGGTDTQYFGPGTRLTVL.

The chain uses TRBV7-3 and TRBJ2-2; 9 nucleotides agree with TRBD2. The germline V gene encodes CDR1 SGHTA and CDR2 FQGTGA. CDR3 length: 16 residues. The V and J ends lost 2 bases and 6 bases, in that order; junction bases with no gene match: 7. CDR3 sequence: CASSLQAGGASGELFF. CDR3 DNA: TGTGCCAGCAGCTTACAAGCGGGAGGAGCTTCCGGGGAGCTGTTTTTT. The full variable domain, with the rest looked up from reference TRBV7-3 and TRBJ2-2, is GAGVSQTPSNKVTEKGKYVELRCDPISGHTALYWYRQSLGQGPEFLIYFQGTGAADDSGLPNDRFFAVRPEGSVSTLKIQRTERGDSAVYLCASSLQAGGASGELFFGEGSRLTVL.

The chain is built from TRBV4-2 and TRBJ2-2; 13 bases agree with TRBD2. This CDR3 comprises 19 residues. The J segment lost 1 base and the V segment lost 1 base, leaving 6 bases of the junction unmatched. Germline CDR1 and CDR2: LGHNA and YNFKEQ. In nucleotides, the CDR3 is TGTGCCAGCAGCCAAGTTTCCGGACTAGCGGGAGAGAACACCGGGGAGCTGTTTTTT. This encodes CASSQVSGLAGENTGELFF.

CDR3 residues: CASITGAGYNSPLHF. For the CDR3, the DNA is TGTGCCAGCATAACAGGAGCGGGGTATAATTCACCCCTCCACTTT. This rearrangement joins TRBV2 to TRBJ1-6; tentatively, D is TRBD1 (5 bases). V lost 7 bases, J lost 4 bases, and 14 bases lay in between. Germline CDR1 reads SNHLY; CDR2 reads FYNNEI. The CDR3 covers 15 residues.

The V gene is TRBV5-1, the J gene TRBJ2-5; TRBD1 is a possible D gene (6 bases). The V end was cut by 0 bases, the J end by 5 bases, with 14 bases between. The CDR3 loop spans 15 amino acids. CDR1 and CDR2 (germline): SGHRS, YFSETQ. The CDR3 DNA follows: TGCGCCAGCAGCTTGGTGGGGCAGGGGAAGGAGACCCAGTACTTC. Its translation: CASSLVGQGKETQYF.

The chain's CDR3 is CASSHTSGRIGEQYF. In DNA, the CDR3 is TGTGCCAGCAGCCATACTAGCGGGAGAATCGGCGAGCAGTACTTC. The genes are TRBV7-9 and TRBJ2-7; 11 positions match TRBD2. The CDR3 contains 15 residues. Germline assignment: CDR1 SEHNR and CDR2 FQNEAQ (reference sequence). Trimming cost V 5 bases and J 6 bases; bases outside gene matches: 9.

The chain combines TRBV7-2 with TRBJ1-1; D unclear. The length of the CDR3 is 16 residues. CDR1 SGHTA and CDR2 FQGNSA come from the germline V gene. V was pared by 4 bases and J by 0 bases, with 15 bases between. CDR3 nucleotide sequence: TGTGCCAGCAGCTCCCGGCCTTTAGCCATGAACACTGAAGCTTTCTTT. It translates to CASSSRPLAMNTEAFF.

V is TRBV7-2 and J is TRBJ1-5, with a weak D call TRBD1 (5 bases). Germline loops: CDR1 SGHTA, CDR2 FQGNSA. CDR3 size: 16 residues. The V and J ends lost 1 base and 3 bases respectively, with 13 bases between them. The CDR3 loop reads CASSLGQGWFNQPQHF. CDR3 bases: TGTGCCAGCAGCTTAGGTCAGGGATGGTTCAATCAGCCCCAGCATTTT. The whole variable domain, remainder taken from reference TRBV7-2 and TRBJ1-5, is GAGVSQSPSNKVTEKGKDVELRCDPISGHTALYWYRQSLGQGLEFLIYFQGNSAPDKSGLPSDRFSAERTGGSVSTLTIQRTQQEDSAVYLCASSLGQGWFNQPQHFGDGTRLSIL.

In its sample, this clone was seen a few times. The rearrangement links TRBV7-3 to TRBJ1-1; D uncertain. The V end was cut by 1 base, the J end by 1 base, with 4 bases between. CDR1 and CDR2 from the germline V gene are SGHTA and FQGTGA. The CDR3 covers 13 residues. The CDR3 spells CASSLMRNTEAFF. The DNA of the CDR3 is TGTGCCAGCAGCTTAATGCGGAACACTGAAGCTTTCTTT.

The CDR3 sequence is CASSIDRGPYNEQFF. In nucleotides, the CDR3 is TGTGCCAGTAGTATTGACAGGGGCCCTTACAATGAGCAGTTCTTC. This chain joins TRBV19 and TRBJ2-1, with 8 bases that match TRBD1. Looked up from germline, CDR1 is LNHDA and CDR2 is SQIVND (reference sequence). The CDR3 is 15 amino acids. J gave up 4 bases and V 3 bases, and 5 bases lay outside the gene matches.

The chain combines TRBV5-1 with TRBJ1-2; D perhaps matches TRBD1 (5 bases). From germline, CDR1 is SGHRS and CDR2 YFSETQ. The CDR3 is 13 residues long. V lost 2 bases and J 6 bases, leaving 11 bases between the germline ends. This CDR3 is CASSLGGVDGYTF. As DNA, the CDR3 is TGCGCCAGCAGCTTAGGAGGGGTGGATGGCTACACCTTC.

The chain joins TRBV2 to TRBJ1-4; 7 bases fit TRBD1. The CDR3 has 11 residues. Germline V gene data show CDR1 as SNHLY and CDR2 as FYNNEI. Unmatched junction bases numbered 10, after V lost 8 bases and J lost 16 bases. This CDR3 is CASATRDRPFF. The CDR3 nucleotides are TGTGCCAGCGCGACAAGGGACAGACCGTTTTTT. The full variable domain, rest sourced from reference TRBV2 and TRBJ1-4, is EPEVTQTPSHQVTQMGQEVILRCVPISNHLYFYWYRQILGQKVEFLVSFYNNEISEKSEIFDDQFSVERPDGSNFTLKIRSTKLEDSAMYFCASATRDRPFFGSGTQLSVL.

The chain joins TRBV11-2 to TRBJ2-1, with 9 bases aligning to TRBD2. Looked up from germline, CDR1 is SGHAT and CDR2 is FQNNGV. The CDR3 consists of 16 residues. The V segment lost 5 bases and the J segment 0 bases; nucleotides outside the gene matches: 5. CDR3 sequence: CASSPRSGSSYNEQFF. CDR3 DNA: TGTGCCAGCAGCCCGCGTAGCGGGAGCTCCTACAATGAGCAGTTCTTC.

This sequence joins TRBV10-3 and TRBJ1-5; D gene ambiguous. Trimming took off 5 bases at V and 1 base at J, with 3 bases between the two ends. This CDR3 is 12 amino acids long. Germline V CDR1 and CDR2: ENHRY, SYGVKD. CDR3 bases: TGTGCCATCAGTCAGAGCAATCAGCCCCAGCATTTT. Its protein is CAISQSNQPQHF.